A selection of T cell receptor beta chains follows, all from one sample in a study of breast tumors, draining lymph nodes, adjacent tissues. TCRdb recomputed calls from the multiplex PCR reads with MiXCR, one row per CDR3 protein. The sample holds approximately 130,000 distinct CDR3 sequences, 20% to 25% seen once. Sequenced input: axillary lymph node tissue. The receptors here all came from a female donor with breast cancer. Some clones in this sample may be carry-over from other donors' samples. Each CDR3 is given with its conserved first and last residue. The D gene is left open where the match is weak. Size is omitted from some rows. Given values are once, few, many or a class for expanded clones.

v_call	clone_size	j_call	d_call	cdr3_nt	cdr3_aa
TRBV5-4	NA	TRBJ2-7	TRBD2	TGTGCCAGCAGCTGGGGACTAGCGGTTGTCTACGAGCAGTACTTC	CASSWGLAVVYEQYF
TRBV28	many	TRBJ2-7	NA	TGTGCCAGCAGTTTGGTGGACGGACTCTACGAGCAGTACTTC	CASSLVDGLYEQYF
TRBV27	many	TRBJ2-7	TRBD1	TGTGCCAGCAGTTTATCTTCGGGACAGGGGGTGTTTGGCTACGAGCAGTACTTC	CASSLSSGQGVFGYEQYF
TRBV25-1	many	TRBJ2-7	TRBD1	TGTGCCAGCAGTGAATCTCTCAGGGGGAACGAGCAGTACTTC	CASSESLRGNEQYF
TRBV7-2	many	TRBJ2-3	TRBD2	TGTGCCAGCAGCTTGGAGGGGGGAGGGGTAGCGGGAAGCACAGATACGCAGTATTTT	CASSLEGGGVAGSTDTQYF
TRBV7-2	many	TRBJ2-1	TRBD1	TGTGCCAGCAGCTCGGACAGGAGCTCCTACAATGAGCAGTTCTTC	CASSSDRSSYNEQFF
TRBV6-5	many	TRBJ1-2	NA	TGTGCCAGCAGTTATGACCTGAGGGGCTTTGGTAACTATGGCTACACCTTC	CASSYDLRGFGNYGYTF
TRBV19	many	TRBJ1-2	NA	TGTGCCAGTAGTACCGAATTTAACTATGGCTACACCTTC	CASSTEFNYGYTF
TRBV4-1	many	TRBJ2-1	TRBD2	TGCGCCAGCAGCCAAGTCTCTGAGGGACTAGCATCGGAGCAGTTCTTC	CASSQVSEGLASEQFF
TRBV30	many	TRBJ1-6	TRBD1	TGTGCCTGGAAGGGGGCCGGGACAGGGTCGCCACCCCTCCACTTT	CAWKGAGTGSPPLHF
TRBV7-3	many	TRBJ2-1	NA	TGTGCCAGCAGCTTAATGGCGGTGACCTCCTACAATGAGCAGTTCTTC	CASSLMAVTSYNEQFF
TRBV20-1	NA	TRBJ2-3	NA	TGCAGTGCTACAACAGGGTTTGCAGATACGCAGTATTTT	CSATTGFADTQYF
TRBV6-5	many	TRBJ1-5	NA	TGTGCCAGCAGTTACTCGTTGCGTCAGCCCCAGCATTTT	CASSYSLRQPQHF
TRBV20-1	many	TRBJ2-7	NA	TGCAGTGCCACAAGGCCGGGACTCCTCTACGAGCAGTACTTC	CSATRPGLLYEQYF
TRBV4-1	many	TRBJ2-7	NA	TGCGCCAGCAGCCCCTCGTGGGTGAACGGAGGCGAGCAGTACTTC	CASSPSWVNGGEQYF
TRBV6-5	NA	TRBJ2-3	NA	TGTGCCAGCAGTTACAGAGGCTCTCCGGCTCGCTTCACAGATACGCAGTATTTT	CASSYRGSPARFTDTQYF
TRBV28	many	TRBJ2-1	TRBD2	TGTGCCAGCAGTTTATGGCCCGGGACTAGCGGAAACAATGAGCAGTTCTTC	CASSLWPGTSGNNEQFF
TRBV5-1	medium-sized	TRBJ2-1	NA	TGTGCCAGCAGTTTGGGTAATGAGCAGTTCTTC	CASSLGNEQFF
TRBV20-1	many	TRBJ1-2	TRBD1	TGCAGTGCCAGGCTTCAGGGGGATCATGGCTACACCTTC	CSARLQGDHGYTF
TRBV28	NA	TRBJ1-2	NA	TGTGCCAGCAGAGAACAGGTGACCTACTATGGCTACACCTTC	CASREQVTYYGYTF
TRBV10-3	NA	TRBJ2-7	TRBD2	TGTGACATCAGTGAGGTAGCGGGGGCGCACGAGCAGTACTTC	CDISEVAGAHEQYF
TRBV19	many	TRBJ2-7	NA	TGTGCCAGTAGTGTCCGACCCGCAGAGGGAGCCTACGAGCAGTACTTC	CASSVRPAEGAYEQYF
TRBV29-1	many	TRBJ1-6	NA	TGCAGCGTTGGGACAGATTTTAATTCACCCCTCCACTTT	CSVGTDFNSPLHF
TRBV20-1	many	TRBJ1-2	NA	TGCAGTGCCGCAGGGGTGGAGGGCTACACCTTC	CSAAGVEGYTF
TRBV7-8	many	TRBJ2-2	NA	TGTGCCAGCAGCTTTTTCGGGGATCAAACCGGGGAGCTGTTTTTT	CASSFFGDQTGELFF
TRBV9	many	TRBJ2-7	NA	TGTGCCAGCAGCGAGTCCGGGACCTCCTCTTACGAGCAGTACTTC	CASSESGTSSYEQYF
TRBV11-2	many	TRBJ1-6	NA	TGTGCCAGCAGCTTACAGGGAGGAGCACCCCTCCACTTT	CASSLQGGAPLHF
TRBV11-2	many	TRBJ1-2	NA	TGTGCCAGCAGCTTATTCCAGGGACATGGCTACACCTTC	CASSLFQGHGYTF
TRBV7-2	many	TRBJ1-4	NA	TGTGCCAGCAGCTTAGATCCGGGGTCAACTGAAAAACTGTTTTTT	CASSLDPGSTEKLFF
TRBV6-5	many	TRBJ1-2	NA	TGTGCCAGCAGTGGGGCTGGTGGGCTCCCCACGCAGGGCTATGGCTACACCTTC	CASSGAGGLPTQGYGYTF
TRBV12-3/TRBV12-4	NA	TRBJ2-2	NA	TGTGCCAGCACCCCGGACATCGCCTTAAACACCGGGGAGCTGTTTTTT	CASTPDIALNTGELFF
TRBV7-3	many	TRBJ2-3	NA	TGTGCCAGCAGGGGCATAGGCACAGATACGCAGTATTTT	CASRGIGTDTQYF
TRBV10-3	many	TRBJ2-3	NA	TGTGCCATCAGTGAGTCGGGCAGGGGGGGCACAGATACGCAGTATTTT	CAISESGRGGTDTQYF
TRBV10-3	NA	TRBJ1-1	NA	TGTGCCATCAGTGAGTCCGTGGTCGGGGGGACTGAAGCTTTCTTT	CAISESVVGGTEAFF
TRBV20-1	many	TRBJ2-5	TRBD2	TGCAGTGCTACAGCGGGAAGCTCGCGGGAGACCCAGTACTTC	CSATAGSSRETQYF
TRBV12-3/TRBV12-4	many	TRBJ1-5	NA	TGTGCCAGCAGAACCGGGGGCGGGGGGGCTCAGCCCCAGCATTTT	CASRTGGGGAQPQHF
TRBV5-6	NA	TRBJ1-1	NA	TGTGCCAGCAGCTTGGGGGGGGGCACTGAAGCTTTCTTT	CASSLGGGTEAFF
TRBV5-1	many	TRBJ2-7	TRBD2	TGCGCCAGCAGCTTGGGCGGGGGGCTTTACGAGCAGTACTTC	CASSLGGGLYEQYF
TRBV6-1	many	TRBJ1-2	NA	TGTGCCAGCCCCTGGGCAGACACAACGCAAGCGGGCTACACCTTC	CASPWADTTQAGYTF
TRBV2	many	TRBJ1-5	NA	TGTGCCAGCAGGGAAACAGGGTATAGCAATCAGCCCCAGCATTTT	CASRETGYSNQPQHF
TRBV4-1	many	TRBJ1-5	NA	TGCGCCAGCAGCCCTTATCTAGAGAGCAATCAGCCCCAGCATTTT	CASSPYLESNQPQHF
TRBV7-9	many	TRBJ1-4	NA	TGTGCCAGCAGCTTAAGCCGGACTAATGAAAAACTGTTTTTT	CASSLSRTNEKLFF
TRBV14	many	TRBJ2-7	NA	TGTGCCAGCAGCTACCCGAGGTTACCAACGAAGACCCTTTCCTACGAGCAGTACTTC	CASSYPRLPTKTLSYEQYF
TRBV28	many	TRBJ2-3	NA	TGTGCCAGCTGCGGGACAGACCGTCCCACGCAGTATTTT	CASCGTDRPTQYF
TRBV12-3/TRBV12-4	many	TRBJ2-7	TRBD1	TGTGCCAGCAGTGGACAGGGTATCGGCTACGAGCAGTACTTC	CASSGQGIGYEQYF
TRBV12-3/TRBV12-4	many	TRBJ1-2	NA	TGTGCCAGCTCGGCAGGGTGGGGCTACACCTTC	CASSAGWGYTF
TRBV7-7	many	TRBJ2-1	NA	TGTGCTAGCAGCTTATCTGACTACAATGAGCAGTTCTTC	CASSLSDYNEQFF
TRBV14	many	TRBJ2-7	NA	TGTGCCAGCAGCCAAGACTACGGCTTTGGCGAGCAGTACTTC	CASSQDYGFGEQYF
TRBV6-5	many	TRBJ1-6	NA	TGTGCCAGCAGTTACTCGATAGGTCAGGGATCTTCACCCCTCCACTTT	CASSYSIGQGSSPLHF
TRBV9	many	TRBJ1-6	TRBD1	TGTGCCAGCAGCGTAGGCTCAGGGGGCGGATCACCCCTCCACTTT	CASSVGSGGGSPLHF